This record looks at one T cell receptor (beta chain) sequence and its context. The antigen this receptor binds is unknown. No much larger clone is present one base from it, and per-base qualities are unavailable. A second Seattle source provided samples from volunteer blood donors who had recovered from COVID-19. Collaborating institutions collected whole blood in K2EDTA tubes following their own protocols. For TCRbeta analysis, collaborators shipped samples in one of three forms: frozen whole blood, isolated PBMCs, or DNA extracted from either of those sample types. The data were taken from a study of blood T cell repertoires in COVID-19 (dated by TCRdb to 2020 to 2021). Notes on the research overall: Samples covering the acute and convalescent phases of COVID-19 were provided by collaborators in the United States, Italy and Spain. The material from the prospective study consisted of cDNA or gDNA derived from T cells, B-cell-depleted T cells, or PBMCs. Subjects who had been exposed to COVID-19, were actively infected with it, or had recovered from it provided the deeply sampled blood TCRbeta repertoires that made up the dataset. A freely available public database, intended as a resource for researchers studying the immune response to SARS-CoV-2, is where the repertoires were released. The samples were drawn from two sources: the first 160 participants of the ongoing ImmuneRACE study, and fewer than 1,500 subjects contributed by 6 global collaborators. A de-identified subject ID, COVID-19 status, age in years and sex were almost always included in the sample metadata. Where available, HLA class I and class II types were taken from metadata supplied by the sample provider and were not determined by assay-based typing. Summary of the overall study and its limitations: The quantity of clinical and demographic metadata differed by source and by participant and was supplied without curation.

Measured from the cysteine to the phenylalanine, the CDR3 is 13 residues long. Only the CDR3 DNA stays, 39 bases, in frame from base 1. V and J are truncated by 5 bases and 4 bases respectively, leaving an intervening sequence of 9 bases. The germline V gene (reference sequence) specifies SEHNR as CDR1 and FQNEAQ as CDR2. TCRbeta CDR3 regions were amplified from genomic DNA using the immunoSEQ Assay, a bias-controlled multiplex PCR. The study's own analysis went as follows. Within the assay, amplification of reference gene primers was used to estimate how many nucleated cells each sample contained. To quantify the absolute abundance of each unique TCRbeta CDR3 rearrangement, sequence reads were collapsed and filtered. For each sample, productive Simpson clonality was calculated by taking the square root of Simpson's diversity index across productive rearrangements. TCRdb carries this immuneACCESS record with in-frame sequences only. Its versions omit some clonotypes, under half of them owing to an unresolved V gene in the studies checked, with the rest unexplained. V and J calls and clone size are copied from that table; D and trimming were computed from the DNA. The sample has 150,000 to 200,000 clones on record, about nine tenths of them singletons. The top ten clones comprise approximately 2% of the sample.

This chain joins TRBV7-9 to TRBJ1-5; matching of 6 bases hints at TRBD1 as the D gene. This sequence originates from a man between 18 and 35 years old who had recovered from COVID-19. Sample: peripheral blood. The CDR3 loop reads CASSPDSNQPQHF. In nucleotide form, the sequence is TGTGCCAGCAGCCCGGACAGTAATCAGCCCCAGCATTTT.